Below are 23 T cell receptor beta chains sequenced from a single sample in a study of identifying expanded T cells in peripheral blood. TCRdb's copy holds only in-frame clones and misses some; the assay was immunoSEQ multiplex PCR. The sample yields roughly 120,000 clones, 88% seen once. Source material: blood. The receptors were gathered from a person aged 18 to 75 in good health.

For this clone: Other DNA sequences in this specimen translate into the identical CDR3. The chain combines TRBV7-2 with TRBJ1-5; maybe TRBD1 (5 bases). Germline-derived CDR1 and CDR2 are SGHTA and FQGNSA. The CDR3 totals 13 residues. Trimming stripped 4 bases from V and 5 bases from J, with 9 bases between. In DNA, the CDR3 is TGTGCCAGCAGCTCACAAGGGGATCAGCCCCAGCATTTT. Translation gives CASSSQGDQPQHF. The complete variable domain, with remaining parts taken from reference TRBV7-2 and TRBJ1-5, reads GAGVSQSPSNKVTEKGKDVELRCDPISGHTALYWYRQSLGQGLEFLIYFQGNSAPDKSGLPSDRFSAERTGGSVSTLTIQRTQQEDSAVYLCASSSQGDQPQHFGDGTRLSIL.

The J gene is TRBJ1-1, the V gene TRBV19; a weak D match, TRBD1 (6 bases). Germline V CDR1 and CDR2: LNHDA, SQIVND (reference sequence). The CDR3 runs to 13 residues. Trimming shortened V by 8 bases and J by 0 bases, and 10 bases separated the two germline ends. CDR3 sequence (DNA): TGTGCCAGTGGCGGGACAATGAACACTGAAGCTTTCTTT. It specifies CASGGTMNTEAFF.

This rearrangement joins TRBV27 to TRBJ1-2; tentatively, D is TRBD1 (5 bases). The CDR3 extends over 15 amino acids. With 2 bases removed from V and 5 bases from J, the gap between germline ends came to 15 bases. Germline V gene sequence: CDR1 MNHEY, CDR2 SMNVEV (reference sequence). Here the CDR3 DNA reads TGTGCCAGCAGTTTAATCTTTGGGACGGAATATGGCTACACCTTC. Protein product: CASSLIFGTEYGYTF.

The rearrangement links TRBV28 to TRBJ1-2; no clear D. The V and J ends lost 3 bases and 2 bases respectively, with 13 bases between them. There are 15 residues in the CDR3. Looked up from germline, CDR1 is MDHEN and CDR2 is SYDVKM. CDR3 residues: CASSFRRVWNYGYTF. The CDR3 DNA is TGTGCCAGCAGTTTTAGGAGGGTTTGGAACTATGGCTACACCTTC.

The rearrangement joins TRBV27 to TRBJ1-1; D possibly corresponds to TRBD1 (6 bases). V was cut by 7 bases and J by 0 bases, with 18 bases left in between. This CDR3 region has 16 residues. Germline V gene sequence: CDR1 MNHEY, CDR2 SMNVEV (reference sequence). The CDR3 nucleotides read TGTGCCAGCAATCCATGGGACACAGGATTGAACACTGAAGCTTTCTTT. Translation: CASNPWDTGLNTEAFF.

This rearrangement joins TRBV5-6 to TRBJ2-7; D may be TRBD2 (5 bases). The germline CDR1 and CDR2 sequences are SGHDT and YYEEEE. This CDR3 has 17 residues. V shed 0 bases and J shed 1 base, with 17 bases lying between them. The CDR3 loop is CASSLEGSGFGSYEQYF. The CDR3 region has the DNA TGTGCCAGCAGCTTGGAAGGTTCGGGGTTTGGGTCCTACGAGCAGTACTTC.

The CDR3 is CASSDEGMAKNIQYF. Written as DNA, the CDR3 is TGTGCCAGCAGTGACGAGGGCATGGCCAAAAACATTCAGTACTTC. The chain recombines TRBV2 with TRBJ2-4; a possible D gene is TRBD2 (5 bases). Trimming took off 3 bases at V and 1 base at J, with 10 bases between the two ends. The CDR3 contains 15 residues. Germline V gene lookup returns CDR1 SNHLY and CDR2 FYNNEI.

This sequence joins TRBV7-9 and TRBJ2-7, with TRBD1 identical over 7 bases. Germline CDR1 is SEHNR and CDR2 is FQNEAQ (reference sequence). This CDR3 region has 14 residues. The ends lost 5 bases at V and 5 bases at J; junction bases unmatched: 9. CDR3 bases: TGTGCCAGCAGCCCGTCGACAGGGTCTAACGAGCAGTACTTC. It codes for CASSPSTGSNEQYF.

This clone came up once. The J gene is TRBJ2-7, the V gene TRBV27; D is undetermined. V lost 3 bases and J 3 bases, leaving 12 bases between the germline ends. This CDR3 comprises 14 residues. Germline V lookup: CDR1 MNHEY, CDR2 SMNVEV (reference sequence). CDR3 in amino acids: CASSFRSPDYEQYF. The CDR3 coding sequence is TGTGCCAGCAGTTTTAGGAGTCCAGACTACGAGCAGTACTTC.

The CDR3 protein is CASSSYLTGQKETQYF. The CDR3 DNA follows: TGTGCCAGCAGTTCATATCTCACGGGACAGAAAGAGACCCAGTACTTC. The genes are TRBV28 and TRBJ2-5, with 7 bases fitting TRBD1. Trimming took 4 bases from V and 3 from J; bases not matched to a gene: 11. Germline V gives CDR1 MDHEN, CDR2 SYDVKM. The CDR3 is 16 residues long.

The genes are TRBV6-6 and TRBJ2-7, with D possibly TRBD1 on 5 matching bases. Looked up from germline, CDR1 is MNHNY and CDR2 is SVGAGI (reference sequence). This CDR3 is 14 amino acids long. V shed 0 bases and J shed 3 bases, with 9 bases lying between them. CDR3 loop: CASSYSSGIYEQYF. In DNA form, the CDR3 reads TGTGCCAGCAGTTACTCGTCAGGGATCTACGAGCAGTACTTC.

This clone was seen a single time. The chain links TRBV6-4 to TRBJ2-3; D is unclear. Germline CDR1 and CDR2: MRHNA and SNTAGT. Trimming left V 0 bases short and J 9 bases short, with 10 bases between. This CDR3 is 13 amino acids long. For the CDR3, the DNA is TGTGCCAGCAGTGACTCGGAAGGCTTAACGCAGTATTTT. Its translation: CASSDSEGLTQYF.

The chain employs TRBV6-1 and TRBJ2-1; D remains unclear. CDR1 is MNHNS and CDR2 is SASEGT in the germline V gene. Trimming removed 6 bases from V and 4 bases from J, with 10 bases in between. The CDR3 loop spans 13 amino acids. CDR3 nucleotides: TGTGCCAGCAGGGAGCAAGGGTACAATGAGCAGTTCTTC. This translates into CASREQGYNEQFF.

The V call is TRBV5-1, the J call TRBJ2-1, with TRBD2 matching over 13 bases. The germline gives CDR1 SGHRS, CDR2 YFSETQ. V was clipped by 2 bases and J by 9 bases; unmatched bases: 5. The CDR3 runs to 15 residues. CDR3 loop: CASSLLAGGAGEQFF. The CDR3 DNA sequence: TGCGCCAGCAGCTTACTAGCGGGAGGGGCTGGTGAGCAGTTCTTC.

The chain links TRBV7-2 to TRBJ2-2; a possible D gene is TRBD1 (5 bases). V was trimmed by 4 bases and J by 3 bases, leaving 21 bases between them. This CDR3 spans 18 amino acids. In germline, CDR1 is SGHTA, CDR2 FQGNSA. CDR3 DNA: TGTGCCAGCAGCTCCACCCCAGGGTACAGAAGCGACACCGGGGAGCTGTTTTTT. As protein: CASSSTPGYRSDTGELFF.

Details on this clone: An end of the junction differs from the germline gene, which may be a read error. V and J are TRBV11-2 and TRBJ2-1; 9 bases line up with TRBD2. The CDR3 length is 16 residues. The V gene's germline CDR1 is SGHAT and CDR2 FQNNGV. CDR3 DNA: TGTGCCAGCAGCATTTTAGCGGGAGCCTCCGACAATGAGCAGTTCTTC. Its translation: CASSILAGASDNEQFF.

This chain joins TRBV7-3 and TRBJ2-5; TRBD2 aligns across 7 bases. The DNA matches TRBJ2-7 better at its end, which makes the J call doubtful. Germline assignment: CDR1 SGHTA and CDR2 FQGTGA. The CDR3 totals 15 residues. The chain's CDR3 is CASSPGSGGSYEQYF. The CDR3 DNA follows: TGTGCCAGCAGCCCTGGGTCGGGGGGCTCCTACGAGCAGTACTTC.

The chain recombines TRBV14 with TRBJ2-2; D might be TRBD1 or TRBD2, each matching 5 bases. V was clipped by 4 bases and J by 5 bases, with 14 bases between them. CDR3 size: 15 residues. Per the germline V gene, CDR1 is SGHDN and CDR2 is FVKESK. In DNA form, the CDR3 reads TGTGCCAGCAGCCGCACGGGGCGGAATACCGGGGAGCTGTTTTTT. Translating gives CASSRTGRNTGELFF. The variable domain in full, with the rest retrieved from reference TRBV14 and TRBJ2-2, is EAGVTQFPSHSVIEKGQTVTLRCDPISGHDNLYWYRRVMGKEIKFLLHFVKESKQDESGMPNNRFLAERTGGTYSTLKVQPAELEDSGVYFCASSRTGRNTGELFFGEGSRLTVL.

The CDR3 DNA sequence: TGTGCCAGCAGCTTACCGCGACAGGGAAAAAATGAGCAGTTCTTC. Its translation: CASSLPRQGKNEQFF. The V call is TRBV7-2, the J call TRBJ2-1, with 7 bases identical to TRBD1. CDR3 length equals 15 residues. Trimming at V came to 2 bases and at J to 7 bases, leaving 8 bases not matched to a gene. The germline V gene encodes CDR1 SGHTA and CDR2 FQGNSA.

This clone showed up just a few times. V usage is TRBV2 and J usage is TRBJ1-1; no clear D. Germline assignment: CDR1 SNHLY and CDR2 FYNNEI. This CDR3 contains 11 residues. V was cut by 5 bases and J by 8 bases, with 9 bases left in between. The CDR3: CASSYSREAFF. In nucleotides, the CDR3 is TGTGCCAGCAGTTATTCCAGGGAAGCTTTCTTT.

This clone appeared once. The rearrangement uses TRBV9 and TRBJ2-5; D is undetermined. V lost 4 bases and J 2 bases, leaving 12 bases between the germline ends. The CDR3 runs to 14 residues. Germline V CDR1 and CDR2: SGDLS, YYNGEE. The CDR3 loop is CASSPRQTQETQYF. The CDR3 coding sequence is TGTGCCAGCAGCCCACGACAAACTCAAGAGACCCAGTACTTC.

This clone was detected once. The rearrangement joins TRBV7-2 to TRBJ2-5, with 9 bases lining up with TRBD2. CDR1 is SGHTA, CDR2 FQGNSA, per germline. CDR3 length: 15 residues. Trimming cost V 4 bases and J 4 bases; bases outside gene matches: 7. The CDR3 is CASSWPGTSLETQYF. For the CDR3, the DNA is TGTGCCAGCAGCTGGCCCGGGACTAGCCTAGAGACCCAGTACTTC.

The chain employs TRBV11-2 and TRBJ2-7, with 10 bases fitting TRBD2. Trimming removed 6 bases from V and 0 bases from J; junction bases left unmatched: 8. Germline CDR1 reads SGHAT; CDR2 reads FQNNGV. This CDR3 region has 16 residues. In DNA form, the CDR3 reads TGTGCCAGCAGTAAGGGGCTAGCGGGGGCCTCCTACGAGCAGTACTTC. It codes for CASSKGLAGASYEQYF.